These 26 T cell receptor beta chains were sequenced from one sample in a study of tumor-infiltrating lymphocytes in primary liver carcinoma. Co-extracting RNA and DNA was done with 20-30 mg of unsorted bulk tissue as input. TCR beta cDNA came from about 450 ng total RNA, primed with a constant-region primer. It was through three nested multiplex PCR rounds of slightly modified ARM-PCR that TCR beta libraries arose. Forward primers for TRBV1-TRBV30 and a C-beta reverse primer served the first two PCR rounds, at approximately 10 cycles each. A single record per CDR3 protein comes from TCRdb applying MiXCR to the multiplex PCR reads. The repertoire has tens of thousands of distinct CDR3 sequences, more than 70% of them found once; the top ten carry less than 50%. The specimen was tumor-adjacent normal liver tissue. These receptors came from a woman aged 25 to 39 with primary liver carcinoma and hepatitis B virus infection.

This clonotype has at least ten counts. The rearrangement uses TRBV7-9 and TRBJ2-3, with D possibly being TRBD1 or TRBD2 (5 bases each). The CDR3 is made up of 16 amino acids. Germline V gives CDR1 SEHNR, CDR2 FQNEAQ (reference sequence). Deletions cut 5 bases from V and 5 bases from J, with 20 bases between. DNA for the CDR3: TGTGCCAGCAGCGAGAGGGACGGCCAAAGGGAAGATACGCAGTATTTT. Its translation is CASSERDGQREDTQYF. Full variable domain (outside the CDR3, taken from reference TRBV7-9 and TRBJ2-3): DTGVSQNPRHKITKRGQNVTFRCDPISEHNRLYWYRQTLGQGPEFLTYFQNEAQLEKSRLLSDRFSAERPKGSFSTLEIQRTEQGDSAMYLCASSERDGQREDTQYFGPGTRLTVL.

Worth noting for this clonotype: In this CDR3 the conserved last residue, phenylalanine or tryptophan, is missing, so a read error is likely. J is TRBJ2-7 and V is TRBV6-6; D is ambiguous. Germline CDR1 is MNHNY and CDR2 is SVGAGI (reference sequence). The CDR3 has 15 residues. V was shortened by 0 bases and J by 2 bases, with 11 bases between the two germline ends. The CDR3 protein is CASSYSSGRTYEQYS. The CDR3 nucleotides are TGTGCCAGCAGTTACTCGTCTGGGCGAACCTACGAGCAGTACTCC.

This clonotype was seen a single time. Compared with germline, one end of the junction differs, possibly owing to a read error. CDR3 sequence: CASNQAGTSDWNEQFF. The CDR3 DNA reads as TGCGCCAGCAACCAAGCCGGGACTAGTGATTGGAATGAGCAGTTCTTC. The V call is TRBV4-1, the J call TRBJ2-1; TRBD2 matches at 8 bases. This CDR3 has 16 amino acids. In germline, CDR1 is MGHRA, CDR2 YSYEKL.

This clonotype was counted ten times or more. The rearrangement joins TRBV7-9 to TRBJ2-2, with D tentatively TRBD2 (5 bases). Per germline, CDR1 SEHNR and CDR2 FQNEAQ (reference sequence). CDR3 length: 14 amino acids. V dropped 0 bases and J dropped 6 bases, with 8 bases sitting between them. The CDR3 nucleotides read TGTGCCAGCAGCTTAGCAGCGGCCCCCGGGGAGCTGTTTTTT. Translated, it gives CASSLAAAPGELFF.

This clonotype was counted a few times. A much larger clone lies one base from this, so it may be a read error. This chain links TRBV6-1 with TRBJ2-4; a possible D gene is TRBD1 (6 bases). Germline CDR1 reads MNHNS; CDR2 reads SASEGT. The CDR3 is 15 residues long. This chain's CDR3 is CAGSEAEGQQNIQYF. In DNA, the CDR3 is TGTGCCGGCAGTGAAGCTGAAGGACAGCAAAACATTCAGTACTTC.

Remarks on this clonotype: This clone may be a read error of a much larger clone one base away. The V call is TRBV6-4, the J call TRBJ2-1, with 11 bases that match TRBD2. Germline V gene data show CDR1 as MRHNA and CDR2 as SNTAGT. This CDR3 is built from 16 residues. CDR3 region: CASSDGLAGSYNEQSF. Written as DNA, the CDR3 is TGTGCCAGCAGTGACGGACTAGCGGGTTCCTACAATGAGCAGTCCTTC.

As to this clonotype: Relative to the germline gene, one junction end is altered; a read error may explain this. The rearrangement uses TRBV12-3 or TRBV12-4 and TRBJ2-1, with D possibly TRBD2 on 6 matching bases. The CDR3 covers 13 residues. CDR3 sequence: CATTGTPWGAQFF. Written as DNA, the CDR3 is TGTGCCACTACCGGGACTCCGTGGGGAGCGCAGTTCTTT.

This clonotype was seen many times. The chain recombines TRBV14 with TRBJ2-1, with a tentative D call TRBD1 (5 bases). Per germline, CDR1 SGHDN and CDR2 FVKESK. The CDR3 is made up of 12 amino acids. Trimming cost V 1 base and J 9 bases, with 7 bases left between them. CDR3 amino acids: CASSQVQGEQFF. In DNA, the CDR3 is TGTGCCAGCAGCCAAGTTCAGGGTGAGCAGTTCTTC.

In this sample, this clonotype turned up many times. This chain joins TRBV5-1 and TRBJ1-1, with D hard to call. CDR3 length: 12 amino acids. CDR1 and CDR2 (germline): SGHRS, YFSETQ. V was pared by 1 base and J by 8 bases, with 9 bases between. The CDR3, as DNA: TGCGCCAGCAGCTTGACGGAGCGGGAAGCTTTCTTT. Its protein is CASSLTEREAFF.

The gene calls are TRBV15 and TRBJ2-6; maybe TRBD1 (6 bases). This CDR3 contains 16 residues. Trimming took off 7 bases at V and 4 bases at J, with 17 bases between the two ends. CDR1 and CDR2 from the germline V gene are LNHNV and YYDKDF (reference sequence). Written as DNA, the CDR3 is TGTGCCACCACCAGGGAAACAGGGACAGGGGCCAACGTCCTGACTTTC. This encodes CATTRETGTGANVLTF.

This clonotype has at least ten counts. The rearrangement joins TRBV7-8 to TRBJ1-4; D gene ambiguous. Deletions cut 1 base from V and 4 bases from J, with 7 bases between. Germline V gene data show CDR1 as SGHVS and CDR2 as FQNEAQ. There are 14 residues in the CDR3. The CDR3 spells CASSLGAGNEKLFF. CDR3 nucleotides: TGTGCCAGCAGCTTAGGGGCGGGTAATGAAAAACTGTTTTTT.

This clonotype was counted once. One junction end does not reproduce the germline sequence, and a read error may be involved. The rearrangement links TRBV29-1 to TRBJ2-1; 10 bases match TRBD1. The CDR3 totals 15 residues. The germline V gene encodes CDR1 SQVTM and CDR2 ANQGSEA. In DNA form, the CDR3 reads TGTAGCGTTGAACAGAGGGACAGGGGACACAATGAGCAGTTCTTC. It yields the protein CSVEQRDRGHNEQFF.

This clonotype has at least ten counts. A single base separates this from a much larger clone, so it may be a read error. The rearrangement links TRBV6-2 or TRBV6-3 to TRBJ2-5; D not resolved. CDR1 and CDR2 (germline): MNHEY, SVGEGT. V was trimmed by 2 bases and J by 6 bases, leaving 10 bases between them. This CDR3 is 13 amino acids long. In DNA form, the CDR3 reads TGTGCCAGCAGTTACCCTCAGGAGCAGACCCAGTACTTC. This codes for CASSYPQEQTQYF.

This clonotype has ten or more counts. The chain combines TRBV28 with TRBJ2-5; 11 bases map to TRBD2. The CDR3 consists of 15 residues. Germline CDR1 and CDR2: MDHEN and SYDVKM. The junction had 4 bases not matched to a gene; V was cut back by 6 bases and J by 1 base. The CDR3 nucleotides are TGTGCCAGCAGCCCACTAGCGGGGGCCCAAGAGACCCAGTACTTC. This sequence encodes CASSPLAGAQETQYF.

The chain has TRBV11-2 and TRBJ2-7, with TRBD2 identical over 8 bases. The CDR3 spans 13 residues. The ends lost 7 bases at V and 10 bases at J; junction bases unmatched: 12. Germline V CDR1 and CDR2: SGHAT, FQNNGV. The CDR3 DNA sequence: TGTGCCAGCAAAAGGAGTAGCGGGGCTGATCAGTACGTC. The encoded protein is CASKRSSGADQYV.

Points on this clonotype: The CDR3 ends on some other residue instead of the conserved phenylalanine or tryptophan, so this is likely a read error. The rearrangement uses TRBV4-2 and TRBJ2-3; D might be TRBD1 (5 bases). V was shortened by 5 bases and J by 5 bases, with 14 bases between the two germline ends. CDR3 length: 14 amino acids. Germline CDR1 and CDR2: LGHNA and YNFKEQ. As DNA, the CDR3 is TGTGCCAGCAGCGAATCGATAGGGGTAGATACGCAGTATCTT. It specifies CASSESIGVDTQYL.

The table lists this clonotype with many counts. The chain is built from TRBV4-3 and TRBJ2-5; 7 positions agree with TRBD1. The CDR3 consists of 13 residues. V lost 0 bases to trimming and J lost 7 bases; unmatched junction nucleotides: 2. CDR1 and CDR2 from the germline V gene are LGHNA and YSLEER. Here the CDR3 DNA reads TGCGCCAGCAGCCAAGAGAGGACAGGGACCCAGTACTTC. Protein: CASSQERTGTQYF.

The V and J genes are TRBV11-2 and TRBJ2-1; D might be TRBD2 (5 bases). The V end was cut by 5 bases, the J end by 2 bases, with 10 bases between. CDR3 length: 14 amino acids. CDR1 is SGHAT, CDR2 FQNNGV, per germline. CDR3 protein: CASSPRAAYNEQFF. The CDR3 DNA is TGTGCCAGCAGCCCTCGAGCGGCCTACAATGAGCAGTTCTTC.

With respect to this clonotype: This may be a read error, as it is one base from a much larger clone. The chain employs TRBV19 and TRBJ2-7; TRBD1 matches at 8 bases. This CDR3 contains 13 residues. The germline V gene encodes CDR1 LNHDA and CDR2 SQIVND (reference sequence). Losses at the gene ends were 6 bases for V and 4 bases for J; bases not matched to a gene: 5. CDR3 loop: CASSPRTGYEQYF. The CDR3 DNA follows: TGTGCCAGTAGCCCCCGGACAGGGTACGAGCAGTACTTC.

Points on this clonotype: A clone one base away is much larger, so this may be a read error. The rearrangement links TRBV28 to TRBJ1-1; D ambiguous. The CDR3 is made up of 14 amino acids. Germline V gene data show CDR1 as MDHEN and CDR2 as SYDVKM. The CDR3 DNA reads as TGTGCCAGCAACGGAGCTCAAATGAGCACTGAAGCTCTCTTT. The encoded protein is CASNGAQMSTEALF.

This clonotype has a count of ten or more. The CDR3 spells CASSSTGRPYEQYF. The DNA for the CDR3 is TGTGCCAGCAGCTCTACGGGAAGGCCCTACGAGCAGTACTTC. The chain links TRBV11-2 to TRBJ2-7; a weak D match, TRBD2 (5 bases). The CDR3 contains 14 residues. Trimming took 4 bases from V and 2 from J, leaving 12 bases between them. Germline V lookup: CDR1 SGHAT, CDR2 FQNNGV. The full variable domain, completed using reference TRBV11-2 and TRBJ2-7, is EAGVAQSPRYKIIEKRQSVAFWCNPISGHATLYWYQQILGQGPKLLIQFQNNGVVDDSQLPKDRFSAERLKGVDSTLKIQPAKLEDSAVYLCASSSTGRPYEQYFGPGTRLTVT.

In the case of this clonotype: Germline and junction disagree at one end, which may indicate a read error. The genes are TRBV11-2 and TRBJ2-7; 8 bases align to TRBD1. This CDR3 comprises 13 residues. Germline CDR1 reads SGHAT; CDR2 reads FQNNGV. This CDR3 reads CANIGDRIYAQYF. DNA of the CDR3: TGTGCCAACATAGGGGACAGGATCTACGCGCAGTACTTC.

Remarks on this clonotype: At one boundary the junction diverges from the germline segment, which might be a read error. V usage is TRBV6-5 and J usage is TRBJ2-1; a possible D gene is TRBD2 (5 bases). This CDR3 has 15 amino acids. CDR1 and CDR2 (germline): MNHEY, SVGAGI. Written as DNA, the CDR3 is TGTGTCAGCAGTACCCGACGGGGTGCTCACAATGAGCAGTTCTTC. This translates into CVSSTRRGAHNEQFF.

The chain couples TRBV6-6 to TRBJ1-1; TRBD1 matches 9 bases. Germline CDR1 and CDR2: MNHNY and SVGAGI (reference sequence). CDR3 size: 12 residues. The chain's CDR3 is CAGSPTGQGAFF. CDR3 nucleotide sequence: TGTGCTGGCAGCCCGACGGGACAGGGAGCTTTCTTT.

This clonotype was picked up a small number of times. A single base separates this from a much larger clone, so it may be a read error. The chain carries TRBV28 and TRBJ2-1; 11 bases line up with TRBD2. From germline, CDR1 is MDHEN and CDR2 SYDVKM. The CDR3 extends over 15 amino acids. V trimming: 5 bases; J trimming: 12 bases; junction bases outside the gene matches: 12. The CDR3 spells CASSLGTSGLSGQFF. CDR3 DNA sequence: TGTGCCAGCAGTCTCGGGACTAGCGGCCTAAGTGGGCAGTTCTTC.

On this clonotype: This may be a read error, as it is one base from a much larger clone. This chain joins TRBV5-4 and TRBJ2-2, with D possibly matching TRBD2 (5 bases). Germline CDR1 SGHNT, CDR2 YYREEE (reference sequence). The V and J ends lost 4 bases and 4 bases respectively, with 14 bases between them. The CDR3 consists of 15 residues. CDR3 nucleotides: TGTGCCAGCAGCCCTTGGAGGTCGGGCACCGGGGAGCTGTTTTTT. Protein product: CASSPWRSGTGELFF.